These 17 T cell receptor beta chains came from one sample sequenced in a study of control samples from healthy donors and cancer patients. Measured with immunoSEQ multiplex PCR; TCRdb has only the in-frame clones, and not every one. The sample gives roughly 130,000 clones, about 88% of which show up once; roughly 3.2% is in the top ten. The sample comprised blood. These receptors were taken from a man aged 50 or older in good health.

The V and J genes are TRBV6-5 and TRBJ1-1; 9 positions match TRBD1. The CDR3 has 14 amino acids. Germline lookup yields CDR1 MNHEY and CDR2 SVGAGI. V lost 4 bases to trimming and J lost 5 bases; unmatched junction nucleotides: 5. Here the CDR3 reads CASSLQGADTEAFF. The DNA of the CDR3 is TGTGCCAGCAGTTTACAGGGGGCGGATACTGAAGCTTTCTTT.

The chain couples TRBV7-2 to TRBJ2-3; 10 bases agree with TRBD2. V lost 5 bases to trimming and J lost 3 bases; unmatched junction nucleotides: 8. The CDR3 sequence is 16 residues long. The germline V gene has CDR1 SGHTA and CDR2 FQGNSA. The DNA of the CDR3 is TGTGCCAGCAGCGACCTAGCGGGGGTCTTTACAGATACGCAGTATTTT. This encodes CASSDLAGVFTDTQYF.

The chain is built from TRBV5-4 and TRBJ1-6; TRBD1 agrees at 9 bases. This CDR3 comprises 14 residues. CDR1 and CDR2 (germline): SGHNT, YYREEE (reference sequence). V lost 4 bases, J lost 8 bases, and 4 bases stayed unmatched. CDR3 DNA sequence: TGTGCCAGCAGCCAAGACAGGGGGTATTCACCCCTCCACTTT. Translation: CASSQDRGYSPLHF.

The chain links TRBV7-9 to TRBJ2-7, with TRBD2 identical over 7 bases. Germline V gives CDR1 SEHNR, CDR2 FQNEAQ (reference sequence). With 0 bases clipped from V and 3 bases from J, the junction kept 2 bases outside the gene matches. This CDR3 has 14 amino acids. The CDR3 loop reads CASSLAGGNYEQYF. CDR3 bases: TGTGCCAGCAGCTTAGCGGGGGGGAACTACGAGCAGTACTTC.

V and J are TRBV11-2 and TRBJ1-1, with 10 bases fitting TRBD1. V shed 5 bases, J shed 6 bases, and the junction held 12 bases outside the gene matches. Germline CDR1 is SGHAT and CDR2 is FQNNGV. CDR3 size: 16 residues. CDR3 sequence (DNA): TGTGCCAGCAGCCTCCGGGACAGGGGAGGGTACCCTGAAGCTTTCTTT. This translates into CASSLRDRGGYPEAFF.

V usage is TRBV19 and J usage is TRBJ1-2; 9 bases are shared with TRBD1. V gave up 5 bases and J gave up 1 base; unmatched junction bases: 8. Germline V gene sequence: CDR1 LNHDA, CDR2 SQIVND (reference sequence). The CDR3 runs to 16 residues. This CDR3 reads CASSLMGQGINYGYTF. CDR3 in DNA: TGTGCCAGTAGTCTCATGGGACAGGGAATTAACTATGGCTACACCTTC.

The J gene is TRBJ2-5, the V gene TRBV18; D uncertain. V lost 6 bases to trimming and J lost 4 bases, with 3 bases between them. From germline, CDR1 is KGHSH and CDR2 LQKENI. The CDR3 consists of 10 residues. In DNA, the CDR3 is TGTGCCAGCTCCTCAGAGACCCAGTACTTC. Its translation is CASSSETQYF.

The CDR3 sequence is CASSLRGGSSYEQYF. As DNA, the CDR3 is TGTGCCAGCAGCCTCAGGGGGGGCTCATCCTACGAGCAGTACTTC. This chain uses TRBV7-6 with TRBJ2-7; D is perhaps TRBD1 or TRBD2 (7 bases each). CDR3 length: 15 amino acids. With 5 bases removed from V and 1 base from J, the gap between germline ends came to 15 bases. Germline loops: CDR1 SGHVS, CDR2 FNYEAQ.

The chain is built from TRBV6-5 and TRBJ1-5; the D is unclear. CDR1 MNHEY and CDR2 SVGAGI come from the germline V gene. The V end lost 6 bases, the J end lost 1 base, and 10 bases lay between the germline ends. There are 14 residues in the CDR3. The chain's CDR3 is CASRGEQSNQPQHF. The CDR3 DNA is TGTGCCAGCAGGGGAGAACAGAGCAATCAGCCCCAGCATTTT.

In nucleotides, the CDR3 is TGCAGCGTTGGGGACACTTACTCTGGAAACACCATATATTTT. This gives the protein CSVGDTYSGNTIYF. The genes are TRBV29-1 and TRBJ1-3, with a weak D call TRBD1 (6 bases). Germline CDR1 and CDR2: SQVTM and ANQGSEA. This CDR3 has 14 residues. V lost 4 bases and J 0 bases, leaving 10 bases between the germline ends. The variable domain in full, completed from reference TRBV29-1 and TRBJ1-3, reads SAVISQKPSRDICQRGTSLTIQCQVDSQVTMMFWYRQQPGQSLTLIATANQGSEATYESGFVIDKFPISRPNLTFSTLTVSNMSPEDSSIYLCSVGDTYSGNTIYFGEGSWLTVV.

This chain links TRBV18 with TRBJ1-4, with unresolved D. The CDR3 has 17 residues. The V end lost 3 bases, the J end lost 4 bases, and 18 bases lay between the germline ends. Germline CDR1 reads KGHSH; CDR2 reads LQKENI. CDR3 sequence (DNA): TGTGCCAGCTCACCCTCGCCCCTAACAAGTTTTAATGAAAAACTGTTTTTT. This codes for CASSPSPLTSFNEKLFF. The whole variable domain, filled in from reference TRBV18 and TRBJ1-4, reads NAGVMQNPRHLVRRRGQEARLRCSPMKGHSHVYWYRQLPEEGLKFMVYLQKENIIDESGMPKERFSAEFPKEGPSILRIQQVVRGDSAAYFCASSPSPLTSFNEKLFFGSGTQLSVL.

The chain combines TRBV24-1 with TRBJ1-1, with 11 bases that match TRBD1. Per the germline V gene, CDR1 is KGHDR and CDR2 is SFDVKD. J gave up 1 base and V 7 bases, and 4 bases lay outside the gene matches. The CDR3 is made up of 15 amino acids. CDR3: CATRGQGGSNTEAFF. DNA for the CDR3: TGTGCCACCAGGGGACAGGGGGGGTCGAACACTGAAGCTTTCTTT.

The chain joins TRBV5-1 to TRBJ2-7; D might be TRBD2 (6 bases). Trimming took off 0 bases at V and 5 bases at J, with 12 bases between the two ends. In germline, CDR1 is SGHRS, CDR2 YFSETQ. This CDR3 contains 14 residues. The CDR3 DNA is TGCGCCAGCAGCTTGGTGGGGGGAGTGGACGAGCAGTACTTC. It codes for CASSLVGGVDEQYF.

This clone came up once. This rearrangement joins TRBV19 to TRBJ2-7, with TRBD1 matching over 12 bases. The ends lost 5 bases at V and 7 bases at J; junction bases unmatched: 6. This CDR3 contains 14 residues. CDR1 is LNHDA and CDR2 is SQIVND in the germline V gene (reference sequence). DNA for the CDR3: TGTGCCAGTAGTCGGGACAGGGGGCGATGGGAGCAGTACTTC. Protein product: CASSRDRGRWEQYF.

The J gene is TRBJ2-5, the V gene TRBV11-2; D is possibly TRBD2 (6 bases). In germline, CDR1 is SGHAT, CDR2 FQNNGV. This CDR3 spans 13 amino acids. Trimming left V 6 bases short and J 3 bases short, with 11 bases between. CDR3 DNA: TGTGCCAGCAGAGCCGGACTAAAAGAGACCCAGTACTTC. It codes for CASRAGLKETQYF. Together with reference TRBV11-2 and TRBJ2-5, the CDR3 gives the full variable domain: EAGVAQSPRYKIIEKRQSVAFWCNPISGHATLYWYQQILGQGPKLLIQFQNNGVVDDSQLPKDRFSAERLKGVDSTLKIQPAKLEDSAVYLCASRAGLKETQYFGPGTRLLVL.

The rearrangement links TRBV3-1 (or the pseudogene TRBV3-2) to TRBJ1-1; D is undetermined. The V end lost 2 bases, the J end lost 1 base, and 5 bases lay between the germline ends. The CDR3 runs to 13 residues. Germline V gene lookup returns CDR1 LGHDT and CDR2 YNNKEL (reference sequence). The chain's CDR3 is CASSQTQNTEAFF. The DNA of the CDR3 is TGTGCCAGCAGCCAAACTCAGAACACTGAAGCTTTCTTT.

The chain recombines TRBV30 with TRBJ1-5; tentatively, D is TRBD1 (5 bases). This CDR3 comprises 14 residues. CDR1 and CDR2 from the germline V gene are GTSNPN and SVGIG (reference sequence). V dropped 0 bases and J dropped 6 bases, with 12 bases sitting between them. CDR3 coding DNA: TGTGCCTGGAGTGTAGGGGCGTTCAGTCAGCCCCAGCATTTT. This codes for CAWSVGAFSQPQHF. Combining the CDR3 with reference TRBV30 and TRBJ1-5 gives the whole variable domain SQTIHQWPATLVQPVGSPLSLECTVEGTSNPNLYWYRQAAGRGLQLLFYSVGIGQISSEVPQNLSASRPQDRQFILSSKKLLLSDSGFYLCAWSVGAFSQPQHFGDGTRLSIL.